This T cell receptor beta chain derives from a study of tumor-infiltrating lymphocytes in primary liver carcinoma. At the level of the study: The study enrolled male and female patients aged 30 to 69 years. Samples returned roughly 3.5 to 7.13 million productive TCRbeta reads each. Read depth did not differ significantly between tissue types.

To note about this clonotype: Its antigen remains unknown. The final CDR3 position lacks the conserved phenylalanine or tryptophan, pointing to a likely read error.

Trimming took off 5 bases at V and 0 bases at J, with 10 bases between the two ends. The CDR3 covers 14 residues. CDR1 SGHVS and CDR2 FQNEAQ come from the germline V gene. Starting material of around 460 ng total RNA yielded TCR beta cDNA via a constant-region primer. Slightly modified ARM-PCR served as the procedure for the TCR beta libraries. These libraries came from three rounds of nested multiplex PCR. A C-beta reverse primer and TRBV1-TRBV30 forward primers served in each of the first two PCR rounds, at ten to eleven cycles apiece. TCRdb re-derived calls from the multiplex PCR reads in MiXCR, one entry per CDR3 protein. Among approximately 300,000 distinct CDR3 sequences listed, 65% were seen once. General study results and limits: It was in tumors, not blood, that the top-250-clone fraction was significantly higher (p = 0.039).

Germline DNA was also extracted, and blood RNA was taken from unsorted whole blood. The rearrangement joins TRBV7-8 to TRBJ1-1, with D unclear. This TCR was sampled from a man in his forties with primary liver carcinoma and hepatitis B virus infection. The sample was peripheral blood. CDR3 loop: CASSPRTLNTEAFI. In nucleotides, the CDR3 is TGTGCCAGCAGCCCCCGGACCTTGAACACTGAAGCTTTCATT.